The source of this T cell receptor (beta chain) is a study of cytomegalovirus exposure and HLA in healthy donors (dated by TCRdb to the late 2010s). With regard to the full study: An earlier analysis of roughly 630 of the donors reported 250 to 300 Gb of sequence data and about 100 million unique TCR beta sequences from roughly 200 million T cells. To decide whether each TCR beta V gene segment behaved as functional or pseudogenic, an earlier analysis of approximately 620 of the donors relied on high-throughput TCR beta sequencing. About 280 gigabases of sequencing data and tens of millions of unique TCR sequences made up an early release that covered 500 to 650 HLA-typed donors. The study used immunosequencing to profile the T cell repertoires of more than 650 subjects and linked those repertoires to cytomegalovirus serostatus. A few DR-DQ haplotypes were treated as single units for association and clustering because of strong linkage in the cohort. The number of typed donors differed by locus: about 629-630 for A, B, C, DRB1 and DQB1; 500 to 550 for DQA1; some 590 for DPA1; and roughly 450 for DPB1. In a later genetic analysis, genome-wide SNP genotypes for about three fifths of the 666 donors were used, and that subset was treated as a discovery cohort. The genetic ancestry cluster associated with self-reported Caucasian donors included approximately 85% of the roughly 400 genotyped donors. Class I and class II HLA loci were covered by the typing at four-digit resolution. Rather than using new phenotypic data, the later analysis identified candidate immune exposures from TCR beta sequences and from how often those sequences occurred across donors. Donor age, sex, ethnicity and CMV serostatus were compiled together with the repertoire data. A later analysis re-analyzed previously published TCR beta repertoires from roughly 600 donors and added high-resolution HLA genotyping to study TCR occurrence patterns. On average, roughly 250,000 unique TCR beta nucleotide sequences were sequenced per donor among fewer than 500 genotyped donors of the cohort, with roughly a sixth of those sequences being non-productive. High-throughput TCR immunosequencing, statistical association of individual TCRs with disease status, and machine learning were combined to predict cytomegalovirus infection status. Along with the roughly 670-subject first cohort, a separate validation cohort of over a hundred different subjects was used. The study was designed to test whether signatures of past pathogen exposure could be identified by cataloging public T cell receptors. Every repertoire in the discovery cohort had been generated on one and the same sequencing platform.

The cohort comprised several hundred healthy bone marrow donors. At the time of sampling, all cohort members were nominally healthy, though unrecorded immune exposures were likely present. The donor was CMV seronegative and belonged to the group of 320 or so seronegative cohort members. Each donor provided a peripheral blood sample, and peripheral blood mononuclear cells were used for TCR beta sequencing. The Qiagen DNeasy Blood Extraction Kit was used to extract genomic DNA from the blood cell samples. Library creation used the immunoSEQ multiplex PCR assay. For the multiplex PCR, a mixture combining 60 forward primers for TCR Vbeta segments and 13 reverse primers for TCR Jbeta segments was used. Amplification of the CDR3 region of rearranged TCR beta genes was performed with a multiplex PCR assay on genomic DNA. Amplified TCR beta libraries were sequenced as 87-base-pair reads on the Illumina HiSeq System. Processing in the source paper ran as follows. Across the 670 or so repertoires, a later analysis counted roughly 77 million unique TCR beta chains, around 10 million of which were shared by at least two donors. Raw reads were error-corrected and collapsed into unique sequences by a nearest-neighbor algorithm in which closely related sequences were merged to remove PCR and sequencing errors. V, D and J gene segments were assigned by aligning CDR3 sequences to IMGT reference sequences. Each retained sequence needed at least a six-nucleotide match to both a V gene segment and a J gene segment. Rearrangements were classified as productive when the CDR3 lacked stop codons and remained in frame with V and J, and all other rearrangements were classified as non-productive. CDR3 was defined by IMGT convention, running from the second conserved V-encoded cysteine to the conserved J-encoded phenylalanine. The earlier analysis of 500 to 650 of the donors excluded any sequence lacking an unambiguous match to a single V gene segment. An earlier analysis of around 600 of the donors classified V segments as functional when productive rearrangements were above 56.7% and as segregating when the standard deviation between donors was above 5%. To diagnose cytomegalovirus status from the catalog of TCR beta chain sequences, a statistical classification framework was built. V and J gene assignment, in a later analysis, came from comparing TCR nucleotide sequences with IMGT/GENE-DB human TR gene sequences. A later analysis assigned CDR3 sequences and most-parsimonious VDJ recombination scenarios with the TCRdist pipeline. A later analysis defined each TCR beta chain by its CDR3 amino acid sequence plus V-gene family, and excluded reads lacking a unique V-gene family. As a way to deal with suspected cross-contamination and a sequencing artifact, a later analysis dropped roughly 600 nucleotide sequences that were highly shared and had low generation probability. A later analysis calculated a clonal expansion index for each public chain from normalized within-repertoire ranks of inferred template counts. A later analysis computed generation probabilities with a VDJ recombination model fitted to out-of-frame rearrangements, and checked the results against IGoR. In a later analysis, hypergeometric tests were used to score TCR-TCR, TCR-HLA and TCR-CMV co-occurrence, with a repertoire-size bias correction applied to TCR pairs. In a later analysis, false discovery rates were estimated by permuting HLA or CMV assignments 20 times. In a later analysis, co-occurring TCRs were grouped with DBSCAN, and TCRdist sequence similarity was added when clustering was performed within HLA-allele-positive subsets. Repertoires with fewer than 30,000 or more than 120,000 public chains, plus five repertoires with anomalous nucleotide sharing, were excluded from co-occurrence clustering. TCRdb limited this immuneACCESS table to in-frame rearrangements with V and J called. A share of clones is missing; checked studies link under half to unresolved V genes, and the rest is unexplained. V, J and clone size were drawn from that table, and D and trimming were deduced from the DNA. This sample lists 85,000 to 120,000 clones; over 75% were detected once. The ten largest clones take up under 4% of the sample.

This clone came up a few times. What this receptor recognizes is not known. No qualities accompany the bases; no much larger clone lies one base away. General conclusions and limits of the study: A later analysis found that HLA-associated TCR beta chains were more clonally expanded and had lower generation probabilities than equally common non-associated chains. In a later analysis, the rate of TCR association differed among HLA loci, with DRB1 alleles having the most associated TCRs and HLA-C alleles having the fewest. Only TCR beta chains were sequenced in this cohort, and the absence of alpha or paired-chain data limited detectable features. When HLA alleles, especially DR and DQ, strongly co-occurred, TCR associations were difficult to assign to individual alleles. A further reported finding was that TCR beta sequences accurately predicted the HLA-A and HLA-B alleles for most subjects in the first cohort. For the cohort, immune exposure information was limited to CMV serostatus. Several of the top co-occurrence clusters appeared to be linked to parvovirus B19, influenza, CMV and Epstein-Barr virus, according to a later analysis. It was suggested by the authors that the approach could potentially be generalized to other disease states and immunological phenotypes. Roughly uniform sequencing depth across donors was assumed in presence/absence analyses, although this assumption may not hold. The classifier was reported to diagnose cytomegalovirus status with high specificity and sensitivity in both the original cohort and the validation cohort. Because HLA typing was missing for some donors at each locus, association tests included only the typed subset. In an earlier analysis of several hundred of the donors, most TCR beta V segments were observed in productive rearrangements about 90% or about 30% of the time, broadly matching IMGT annotations. According to a later genetic analysis, donors in an Asian-associated ancestry cluster had fewer N-insertions in productive TCRs than the approximately 670-donor mean. Across donors, most TCR sequences were observed very rarely, whereas some public TCRs were present in many individuals. A group of highly shared sequence variants was considered likely to be a technical artifact of the sequencing pipeline. Correlated functional status among segregating V segments might be attributable to linkage disequilibrium, but an unknown experimental factor could not be ruled out. A total of 150 or so TCR beta chains were listed by the study as associated with cytomegalovirus. A later analysis found that most CMV-associated TCR beta chains appeared HLA-restricted, with HLA associations seemingly driven largely by CMV exposure. Some IMGT-functional V segments, including TRBV6-2 and TRBV6-3, could not be told apart with the 87-base-pair reads, so those segments were excluded. Specific HLA alleles were associated with more than 15,000 TCR beta sequences at a false discovery rate of 0.05 in a later analysis. Because counts were too low, about 18 rarely observed V segments, including chromosome 9 orphons, were left out of the earlier analysis of 587 of the donors. In vitro tests confirmed that a few of the cytomegalovirus-associated TCR beta chains recognize cytomegalovirus antigens. An association between a missense DCLRE1C variant and V-gene and J-gene trimming of TCR beta chains was found in a later genetic analysis and replicated in an independent cohort.

Unmatched junction bases come to 8, with V trimmed by 6 bases and J by 9 bases. The CDR3 numbers 14 residues from cysteine through phenylalanine. Here the CDR3 DNA is all that survives: 42 bases in frame from base 1. The germline V gene supplies CDR1 WSHSY and CDR2 SAAADI. This TCR came from a man in his sixties in good health and CMV-seronegative. Rearrangement joined TRBV10-2 to TRBJ2-1; 10 bases in the junction line up with TRBD2. The sample taken for sequencing was PBMCs. The DNA is TGCGCCAGCAGGGTGAGCGGGGGGGCCGCTGAGCAGTTCTTC. It translates as CASRVSGGAAEQFF.